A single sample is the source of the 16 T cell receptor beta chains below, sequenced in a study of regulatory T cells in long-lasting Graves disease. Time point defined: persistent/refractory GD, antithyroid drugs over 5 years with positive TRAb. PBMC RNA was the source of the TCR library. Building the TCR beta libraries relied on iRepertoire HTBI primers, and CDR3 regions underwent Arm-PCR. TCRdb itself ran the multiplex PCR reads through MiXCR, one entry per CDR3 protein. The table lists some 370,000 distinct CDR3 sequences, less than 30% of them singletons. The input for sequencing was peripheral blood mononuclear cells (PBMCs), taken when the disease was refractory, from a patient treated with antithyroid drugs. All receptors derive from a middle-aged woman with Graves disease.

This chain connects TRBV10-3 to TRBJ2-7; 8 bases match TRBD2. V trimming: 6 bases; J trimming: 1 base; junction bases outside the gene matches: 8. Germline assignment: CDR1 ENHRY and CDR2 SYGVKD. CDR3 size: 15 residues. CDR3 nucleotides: TGTGCCATCAGGGGCACAGCGGGGGTATCCTACGAGCAGTACTTC. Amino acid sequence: CAIRGTAGVSYEQYF.

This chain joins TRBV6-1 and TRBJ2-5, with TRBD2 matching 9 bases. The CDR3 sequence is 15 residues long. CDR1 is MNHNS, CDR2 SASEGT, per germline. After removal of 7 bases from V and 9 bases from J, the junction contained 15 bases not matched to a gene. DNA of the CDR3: TGTGCCAGCACCAGACTAGCGGCCCCGAGGATGGCCCAGTACTTC. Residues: CASTRLAAPRMAQYF.

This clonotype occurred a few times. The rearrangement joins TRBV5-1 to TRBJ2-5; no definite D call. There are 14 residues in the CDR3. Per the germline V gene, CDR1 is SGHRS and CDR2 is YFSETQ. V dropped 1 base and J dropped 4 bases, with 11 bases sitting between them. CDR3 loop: CASSLWNVGETQYF. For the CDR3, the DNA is TGCGCCAGCAGCTTGTGGAATGTTGGAGAGACCCAGTACTTC. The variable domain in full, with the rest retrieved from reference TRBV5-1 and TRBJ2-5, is KAGVTQTPRYLIKTRGQQVTLSCSPISGHRSVSWYQQTPGQGLQFLFEYFSETQRNKGNFPGRFSGRQFSNSRSEMNVSTLELGDSALYLCASSLWNVGETQYFGPGTRLLVL.

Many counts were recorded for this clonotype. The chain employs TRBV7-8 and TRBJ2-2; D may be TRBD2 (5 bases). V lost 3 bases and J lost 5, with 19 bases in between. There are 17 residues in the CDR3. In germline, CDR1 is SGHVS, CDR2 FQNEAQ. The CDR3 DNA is TGTGCCAGCAGCTTGGTCCGGGATCGGTTCCAAACCGGGGAGCTGTTTTTT. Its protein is CASSLVRDRFQTGELFF.

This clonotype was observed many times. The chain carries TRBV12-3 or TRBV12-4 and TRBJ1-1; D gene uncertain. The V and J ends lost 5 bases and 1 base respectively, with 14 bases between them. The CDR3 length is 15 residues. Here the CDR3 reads CASSTWPAGNTEAFF. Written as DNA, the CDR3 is TGTGCCAGCAGTACCTGGCCGGCGGGGAACACTGAAGCTTTCTTT.

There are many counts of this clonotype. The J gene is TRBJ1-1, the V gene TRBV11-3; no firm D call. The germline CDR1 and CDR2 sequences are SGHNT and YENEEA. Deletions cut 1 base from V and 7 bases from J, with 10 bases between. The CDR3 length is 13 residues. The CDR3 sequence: CASSLGGYLEAFF. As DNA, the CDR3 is TGTGCCAGCAGCTTAGGTGGTTACCTTGAAGCTTTCTTT.

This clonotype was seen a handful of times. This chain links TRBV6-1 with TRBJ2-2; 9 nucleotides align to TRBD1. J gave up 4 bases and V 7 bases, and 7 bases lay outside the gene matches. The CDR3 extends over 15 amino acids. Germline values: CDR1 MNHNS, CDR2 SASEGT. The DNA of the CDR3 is TGTGCCAGCAATGCCTGGGACAGGGCCACCGGGGAGCTGTTTTTT. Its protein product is CASNAWDRATGELFF.

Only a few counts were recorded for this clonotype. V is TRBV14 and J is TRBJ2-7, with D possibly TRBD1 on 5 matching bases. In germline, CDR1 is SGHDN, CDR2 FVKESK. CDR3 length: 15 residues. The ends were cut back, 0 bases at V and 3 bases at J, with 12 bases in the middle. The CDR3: CASSQEADGHYEQYF. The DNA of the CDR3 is TGTGCCAGCAGCCAAGAGGCCGATGGACACTACGAGCAGTACTTC.

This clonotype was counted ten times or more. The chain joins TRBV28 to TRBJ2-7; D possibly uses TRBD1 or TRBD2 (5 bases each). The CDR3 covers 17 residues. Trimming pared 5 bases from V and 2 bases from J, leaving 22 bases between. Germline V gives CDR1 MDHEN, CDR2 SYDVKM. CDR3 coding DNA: TGTGCCAGCAGTCCTTTAAGGCCGGGACGGAAAACCTACGAGCAGTACTTC. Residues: CASSPLRPGRKTYEQYF.

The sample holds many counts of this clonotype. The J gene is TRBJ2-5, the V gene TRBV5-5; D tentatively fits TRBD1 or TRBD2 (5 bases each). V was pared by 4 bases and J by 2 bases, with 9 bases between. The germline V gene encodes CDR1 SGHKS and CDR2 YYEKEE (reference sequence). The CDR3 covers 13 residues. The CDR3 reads CASSEGPQETQYF. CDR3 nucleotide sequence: TGTGCCAGCAGCGAGGGACCTCAAGAGACCCAGTACTTC.

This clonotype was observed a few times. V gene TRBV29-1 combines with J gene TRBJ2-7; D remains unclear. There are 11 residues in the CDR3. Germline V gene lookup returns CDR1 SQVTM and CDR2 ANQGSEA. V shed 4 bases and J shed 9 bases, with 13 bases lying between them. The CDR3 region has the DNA TGCAGCGTTGTTGACGGATGGGCGCAGTACTTC. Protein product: CSVVDGWAQYF.

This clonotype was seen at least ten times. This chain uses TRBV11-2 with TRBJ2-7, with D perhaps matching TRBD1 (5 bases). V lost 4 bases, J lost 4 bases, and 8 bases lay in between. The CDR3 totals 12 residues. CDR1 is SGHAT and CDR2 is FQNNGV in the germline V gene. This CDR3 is CASSYRQYEQYF. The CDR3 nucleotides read TGTGCCAGCAGCTATCGACAGTACGAGCAGTACTTC.

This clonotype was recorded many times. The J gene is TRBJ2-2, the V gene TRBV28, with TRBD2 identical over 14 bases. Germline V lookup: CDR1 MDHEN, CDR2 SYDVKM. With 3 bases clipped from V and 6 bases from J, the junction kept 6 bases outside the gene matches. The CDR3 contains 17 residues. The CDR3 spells CASSFRRLAGGAGELFF. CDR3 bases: TGTGCCAGCAGTTTCCGGAGACTAGCGGGAGGGGCCGGGGAGCTGTTTTTT.

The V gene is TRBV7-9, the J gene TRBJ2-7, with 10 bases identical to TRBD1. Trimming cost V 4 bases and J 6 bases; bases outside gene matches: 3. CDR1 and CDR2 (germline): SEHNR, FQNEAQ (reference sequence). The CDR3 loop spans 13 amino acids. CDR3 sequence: CASSSTGGGEQYF. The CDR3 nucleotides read TGTGCCAGCAGCTCGACAGGGGGCGGCGAGCAGTACTTC.

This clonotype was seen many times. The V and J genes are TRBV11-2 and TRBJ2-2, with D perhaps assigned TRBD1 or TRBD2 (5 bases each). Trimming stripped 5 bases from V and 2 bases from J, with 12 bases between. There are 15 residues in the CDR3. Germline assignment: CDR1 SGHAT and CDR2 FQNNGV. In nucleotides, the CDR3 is TGTGCCAGCAGCACCGGGACCCCTAACACCGGGGAGCTGTTTTTT. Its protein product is CASSTGTPNTGELFF.

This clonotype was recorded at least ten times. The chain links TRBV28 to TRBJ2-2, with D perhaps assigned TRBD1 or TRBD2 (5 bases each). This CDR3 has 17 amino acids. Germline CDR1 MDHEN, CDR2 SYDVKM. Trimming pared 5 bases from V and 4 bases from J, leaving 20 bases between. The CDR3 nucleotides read TGTGCCAGCAGTCAAATACCGGGGCGAGGGACCACCGGGGAGCTGTTTTTT. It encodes CASSQIPGRGTTGELFF.